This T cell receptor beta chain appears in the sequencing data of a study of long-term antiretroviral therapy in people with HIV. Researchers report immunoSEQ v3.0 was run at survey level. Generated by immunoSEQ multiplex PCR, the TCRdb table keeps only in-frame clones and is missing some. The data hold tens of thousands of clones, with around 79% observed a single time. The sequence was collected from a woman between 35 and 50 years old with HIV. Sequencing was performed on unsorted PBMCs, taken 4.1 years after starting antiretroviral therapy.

CDR3 amino acids: CASSLVAGSNQPQHF. The CDR3 bases are TGTGCCAGCAGCTTAGTAGCGGGGAGCAATCAGCCCCAGCATTTT. The chain joins TRBV11-2 to TRBJ1-5; no reliable D call. The CDR3 runs to 15 residues. The V gene lost 1 base and the J gene lost 1 base, with 8 bases spanning the gap. Germline CDR1 reads SGHAT; CDR2 reads FQNNGV. Variable domain in full (rest from reference TRBV11-2 and TRBJ1-5): EAGVAQSPRYKIIEKRQSVAFWCNPISGHATLYWYQQILGQGPKLLIQFQNNGVVDDSQLPKDRFSAERLKGVDSTLKIQPAKLEDSAVYLCASSLVAGSNQPQHFGDGTRLSIL.